The rows below give T cell receptor beta chains drawn from one sample of a study of blood T cell repertoires in COVID-19. Libraries were prepared by immunoSEQ multiplex PCR; TCRdb keeps only in-frame clonotypes and omits some of them. This table holds more than 400,000 clones, roughly 88% found once. The sequencing sample was made of PBMCs or T cells enriched from blood (not recorded which). The receptors shown here come from a man aged 18-30 years who had recovered from COVID-19. Each CDR3 is given with its conserved first and last residue. Fields, in order: CDR3 protein, CDR3 DNA, J gene, D gene, CDR3 length, clone size, V gene. A D gene is named only where the DNA matches it firmly. Size tells how often a clone was seen (once, few, many) or the class of an expanded clone, and some rows leave it out.

CDR3 protein: CASSQQGSNEKLFF; CDR3 DNA: TGTGCCAGCAGCCAACAGGGTAGCAATGAAAAACTGTTTTTT; J gene: TRBJ1-4; D gene: NA; CDR3 length: 14; clone size: NA; V gene: TRBV6-5
CDR3 protein: CSGGDSRNEKLFF; CDR3 DNA: TGCAGCGGAGGGGACAGCAGAAATGAAAAACTGTTTTTT; J gene: TRBJ1-4; D gene: TRBD1; CDR3 length: 13; clone size: NA; V gene: TRBV29-1
CDR3 protein: CASTPRGSYGYTF; CDR3 DNA: TGTGCCAGCACCCCCCGGGGTTCCTATGGCTACACCTTC; J gene: TRBJ1-2; D gene: NA; CDR3 length: 13; clone size: NA; V gene: TRBV12-3/TRBV12-4
CDR3 protein: CASSDSGGRGEKLFF; CDR3 DNA: TGTGCCAGCAGTGACTCAGGGGGCCGTGGTGAAAAACTGTTTTTT; J gene: TRBJ1-4; D gene: TRBD1; CDR3 length: 15; clone size: NA; V gene: TRBV2
CDR3 protein: CASSFSRGSGNTIYF; CDR3 DNA: TGTGCCAGCAGCTTTAGCAGGGGCTCTGGAAACACCATATATTTT; J gene: TRBJ1-3; D gene: NA; CDR3 length: 15; clone size: NA; V gene: TRBV7-9
CDR3 protein: CASSLGWEAGFTDTQYF; CDR3 DNA: TGCGCCAGCAGCTTAGGGTGGGAGGCGGGTTTCACAGATACGCAGTATTTT; J gene: TRBJ2-3; D gene: NA; CDR3 length: 17; clone size: once; V gene: TRBV5-1
CDR3 protein: CASSLDRAYEQYF; CDR3 DNA: TGCGCCAGCAGCTTGGACAGGGCATACGAGCAGTACTTC; J gene: TRBJ2-7; D gene: NA; CDR3 length: 13; clone size: NA; V gene: TRBV5-1
CDR3 protein: CATSRESAGGHEQYF; CDR3 DNA: TGTGCCACCAGCAGAGAATCGGCAGGTGGCCACGAGCAGTACTTC; J gene: TRBJ2-7; D gene: NA; CDR3 length: 15; clone size: NA; V gene: TRBV15
CDR3 protein: CASSLAPVNYGYTF; CDR3 DNA: TGCGCCAGCAGCTTGGCCCCGGTCAACTATGGCTACACCTTC; J gene: TRBJ1-2; D gene: NA; CDR3 length: 14; clone size: NA; V gene: TRBV5-1
CDR3 protein: CASSTTAGETQYF; CDR3 DNA: TGTGCCAGCAGTACGACAGCGGGGGAGACCCAGTACTTC; J gene: TRBJ2-5; D gene: TRBD2; CDR3 length: 13; clone size: NA; V gene: TRBV27
CDR3 protein: CASRTLRMNTEAFF; CDR3 DNA: TGTGCCAGCAGGACACTTCGTATGAACACTGAAGCTTTCTTT; J gene: TRBJ1-1; D gene: NA; CDR3 length: 14; clone size: NA; V gene: TRBV2
CDR3 protein: CASSLALQETQYF; CDR3 DNA: TGTGCCAGCAGCTTAGCCCTTCAAGAGACCCAGTACTTC; J gene: TRBJ2-5; D gene: NA; CDR3 length: 13; clone size: NA; V gene: TRBV13
CDR3 protein: CASSLGSGSNNEQFF; CDR3 DNA: TGTGCCAGCAGCTTAGGTAGCGGGAGCAACAATGAGCAGTTCTTC; J gene: TRBJ2-1; D gene: TRBD2; CDR3 length: 15; clone size: NA; V gene: TRBV11-3
CDR3 protein: CASSEVGGSTNEKLFF; CDR3 DNA: TGTGCCAGCAGTGAAGTGGGGGGATCAACTAATGAAAAACTGTTTTTT; J gene: TRBJ1-4; D gene: NA; CDR3 length: 16; clone size: NA; V gene: TRBV6-1
CDR3 protein: CASKRVMNTEAFF; CDR3 DNA: TGTGCCAGCAAGCGGGTGATGAACACTGAAGCTTTCTTT; J gene: TRBJ1-1; D gene: NA; CDR3 length: 13; clone size: once; V gene: TRBV6-5
CDR3 protein: CASSLWGSTNYGYTF; CDR3 DNA: TGTGCCAGCAGTTTATGGGGCAGTACTAACTATGGCTACACCTTC; J gene: TRBJ1-2; D gene: NA; CDR3 length: 15; clone size: NA; V gene: TRBV28
CDR3 protein: CASSLALAGPGANVLTF; CDR3 DNA: TGTGCCAGCAGCTTAGCGTTGGCGGGTCCTGGGGCCAACGTCCTGACTTTC; J gene: TRBJ2-6; D gene: NA; CDR3 length: 17; clone size: NA; V gene: TRBV7-8
CDR3 protein: CASSFRAGTGAPLHF; CDR3 DNA: TGTGCCAGCAGCTTCAGGGCCGGGACGGGGGCACCCCTCCACTTT; J gene: TRBJ1-6; D gene: NA; CDR3 length: 15; clone size: once; V gene: TRBV9
CDR3 protein: CASSLVVESFTGELFF; CDR3 DNA: TGCGCCAGCAGCTTGGTAGTTGAGAGCTTCACCGGGGAGCTGTTTTTT; J gene: TRBJ2-2; D gene: NA; CDR3 length: 16; clone size: NA; V gene: TRBV5-1
CDR3 protein: CASSPGQGGNTIYF; CDR3 DNA: TGTGCCAGCAGCCCCGGACAGGGGGGAAACACCATATATTTT; J gene: TRBJ1-3; D gene: TRBD1; CDR3 length: 14; clone size: NA; V gene: TRBV11-2
CDR3 protein: CASSEEGFGYGYTF; CDR3 DNA: TGTGCCAGCAGTGAAGAGGGGTTCGGGTATGGCTACACCTTC; J gene: TRBJ1-2; D gene: NA; CDR3 length: 14; clone size: NA; V gene: TRBV2
CDR3 protein: CAWGPQVAGAYNEQFF; CDR3 DNA: TGTGCCTGGGGCCCCCAGGTAGCGGGAGCCTACAATGAGCAGTTCTTC; J gene: TRBJ2-1; D gene: TRBD2; CDR3 length: 16; clone size: NA; V gene: TRBV30
CDR3 protein: CASSIGGTQYF; CDR3 DNA: TGTGCCAGTAGTATTGGAGGGACCCAGTACTTC; J gene: TRBJ2-5; D gene: NA; CDR3 length: 11; clone size: NA; V gene: TRBV19
CDR3 protein: CASSPQAGTSGRESDTQYF; CDR3 DNA: TGTGCCAGCAGTCCACAGGCCGGGACTAGCGGGAGGGAGTCAGATACGCAGTATTTT; J gene: TRBJ2-3; D gene: TRBD2; CDR3 length: 19; clone size: NA; V gene: TRBV28
CDR3 protein: CSVESGGRLF; CDR3 DNA: TGCAGCGTTGAGAGTGGGGGCCGCCTCTTT; J gene: TRBJ1-1; D gene: NA; CDR3 length: 10; clone size: many; V gene: TRBV29-1
CDR3 protein: CASRQTAADTQYF; CDR3 DNA: TGTGCCAGCAGACAAACAGCCGCAGATACGCAGTATTTT; J gene: TRBJ2-3; D gene: NA; CDR3 length: 13; clone size: NA; V gene: TRBV12-3/TRBV12-4
CDR3 protein: CASSPMGGNTEAFF; CDR3 DNA: TGTGCCAGCAGCCCGATGGGAGGGAACACTGAAGCTTTCTTT; J gene: TRBJ1-1; D gene: NA; CDR3 length: 14; clone size: NA; V gene: TRBV6-5
CDR3 protein: CASSLPGRNGYTF; CDR3 DNA: TGTGCCAGCAGTTTACCGGGGAGGAATGGCTACACCTTC; J gene: TRBJ1-2; D gene: NA; CDR3 length: 13; clone size: once; V gene: TRBV12-3/TRBV12-4
CDR3 protein: CASSLTGTGNQPQHF; CDR3 DNA: TGTGCCAGCAGCCTCACCGGGACAGGGAATCAGCCCCAGCATTTT; J gene: TRBJ1-5; D gene: TRBD1; CDR3 length: 15; clone size: once; V gene: TRBV7-9
CDR3 protein: CASSLDASGTPRVFF; CDR3 DNA: TGTGCCAGCAGCTTGGATGCTAGCGGGACCCCTCGGGTGTTTTTT; J gene: TRBJ2-2; D gene: TRBD2; CDR3 length: 15; clone size: NA; V gene: TRBV5-8
CDR3 protein: CASSSQRETQYF; CDR3 DNA: TGTGCCAGCAGCTCCCAGCGGGAGACCCAGTACTTC; J gene: TRBJ2-5; D gene: NA; CDR3 length: 12; clone size: NA; V gene: TRBV11-2
CDR3 protein: CASSLSGLGGNTIYF; CDR3 DNA: TGTGCCAGCAGTTTAAGTGGGCTGGGTGGAAACACCATATATTTT; J gene: TRBJ1-3; D gene: NA; CDR3 length: 15; clone size: NA; V gene: TRBV28
CDR3 protein: CASSQVGQSSNTIYF; CDR3 DNA: TGTGCCAGCAGCCAAGTAGGACAGAGCTCAAACACCATATATTTT; J gene: TRBJ1-3; D gene: NA; CDR3 length: 15; clone size: NA; V gene: TRBV3-1/TRBV3-2
CDR3 protein: CASSSGDPKGEKLFF; CDR3 DNA: TGTGCCAGCAGCTCAGGGGACCCAAAAGGGGAAAAACTGTTTTTT; J gene: TRBJ1-4; D gene: NA; CDR3 length: 15; clone size: NA; V gene: TRBV11-2
CDR3 protein: CASSIGRVGSGANVLTF; CDR3 DNA: TGTGCCAGTAGTATTGGCAGGGTAGGGTCTGGGGCCAACGTCCTGACTTTC; J gene: TRBJ2-6; D gene: NA; CDR3 length: 17; clone size: NA; V gene: TRBV19
CDR3 protein: CASSFGTNNEQFF; CDR3 DNA: TGTGCCAGCAGCTTCGGGACTAACAATGAGCAGTTCTTC; J gene: TRBJ2-1; D gene: TRBD2; CDR3 length: 13; clone size: NA; V gene: TRBV5-6
CDR3 protein: CASSTSGDEQFF; CDR3 DNA: TGTGCCAGCTCAACGAGTGGAGATGAGCAGTTCTTC; J gene: TRBJ2-1; D gene: NA; CDR3 length: 12; clone size: NA; V gene: TRBV18
CDR3 protein: CASRTPTGDGGYTF; CDR3 DNA: TGTGCCAGCAGGACCCCGACAGGGGATGGGGGCTACACCTTC; J gene: TRBJ1-2; D gene: TRBD1; CDR3 length: 14; clone size: NA; V gene: TRBV6-5